This T cell receptor beta chain emerged from a study of blood T cell repertoires in COVID-19. TCRdb keeps only in-frame clones here, not all; method: immunoSEQ multiplex PCR. This sample yields 200,000 to 250,000 clones, of which roughly 90% are seen a single time; approximately 2.8% belongs to the top ten. This clone was seen a few times. The receptor comes from a woman aged 45 to 65 in a cohort exposed to, infected with or recovered from COVID-19 (not recorded which). The sequenced sample consisted of PBMCs or T cells enriched from blood (not recorded which).

The CDR3 bases are TGTGCCAGCAGCGTAGAGGGCAGGGATGATTATGGCTACACCTTC. It yields the protein CASSVEGRDDYGYTF. The chain joins TRBV9 to TRBJ1-2, with D possibly TRBD1 on 5 matching bases. The germline CDR1 and CDR2 sequences are SGDLS and YYNGEE. The V gene lost 0 bases and the J gene lost 5 bases, with 14 bases spanning the gap. CDR3 length: 15 amino acids.